This entry describes one TCR beta chain. The antigen is unknown. V was clipped by 2 bases and J by 4 bases, with 15 bases between them. Germline lookup yields CDR1 SEHNR and CDR2 FQNEAQ (reference sequence). CDR3 size: 15 residues. The data originate from a study of cytotoxic CD8 clonotypes in ibrutinib-treated CLL. Whole-study results and caveats: Stable or contracted on treatment, public clonotypes were also uncommon.

The protocol was immunoSEQ multiplex PCR, while the TCRdb copy is restricted to in-frame clones and leaves out a portion. The profile shows about 63,000 clones, about three quarters of them singletons. V and J are TRBV7-9 and TRBJ2-7; D ambiguous. Sequences were derived from PBMCs, sampled after 12 months of ibrutinib treatment. This receptor was identified in a human donor with chronic lymphocytic leukemia. The CDR3 is CASSLLPSVEYEQYF. CDR3 bases: TGTGCCAGCAGCTTACTACCTTCGGTGGAATACGAGCAGTACTTC.